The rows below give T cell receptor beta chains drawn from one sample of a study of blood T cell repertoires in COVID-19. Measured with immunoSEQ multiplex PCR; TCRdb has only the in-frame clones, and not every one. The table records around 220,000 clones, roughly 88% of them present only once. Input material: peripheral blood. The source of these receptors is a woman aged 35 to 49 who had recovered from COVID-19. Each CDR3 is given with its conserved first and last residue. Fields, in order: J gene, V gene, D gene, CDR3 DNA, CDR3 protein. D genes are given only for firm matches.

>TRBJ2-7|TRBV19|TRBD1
TGTGCCAGTAGTATAGCGGCCAGGGGGCCCTACGAGCAGTACTTC
CASSIAARGPYEQYF
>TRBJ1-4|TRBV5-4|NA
TGTGCCAGCAGCTTACGACAGCGAACTAATGAAAAACTGTTTTTT
CASSLRQRTNEKLFF
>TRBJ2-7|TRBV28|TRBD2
TGTGCCAGCAGTTCCCCTAGCGGGAGGGACTACGAGCAGTACTTC
CASSSPSGRDYEQYF
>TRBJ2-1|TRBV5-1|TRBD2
TGCGCCAGCAGCGTACTAGCGGAGGTATACAATGAGCAGTTCTTC
CASSVLAEVYNEQFF
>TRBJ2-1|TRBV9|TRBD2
TGTGCCAGCAGCGTGGAACTAGCGTCCAATGAGCAGTTCTTC
CASSVELASNEQFF
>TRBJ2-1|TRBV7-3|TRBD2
TGTGCCAGCAGCTTAGAAGCGGGGGCCTACAATGAGCAGTTCTTC
CASSLEAGAYNEQFF
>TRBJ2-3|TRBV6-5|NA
TGTGCCAGCAGCCCGAACAGGAGAGTCACAGATACGCAGTATTTT
CASSPNRRVTDTQYF
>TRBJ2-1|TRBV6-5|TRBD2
TGTGCCAGCAGTTACTCTAGCGGGAGACCCTACAATGAGCAGTTCTTC
CASSYSSGRPYNEQFF
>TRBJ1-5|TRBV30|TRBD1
TGTGCCTGGAGTGATGGACAGGGAAATCAGCCCCAGCATTTT
CAWSDGQGNQPQHF
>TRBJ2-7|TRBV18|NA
TGTGCCAGCTCACCATCGGGCAGGGTGGGCGAGCAGTACTTC
CASSPSGRVGEQYF
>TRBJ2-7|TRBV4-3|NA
TGCGCCAGCAGCCAAGATCCCCCGGGGGTCGAGCAGTACTTC
CASSQDPPGVEQYF
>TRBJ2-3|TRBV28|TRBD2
TGTGCCAGCAGTTTCTGGACTAGCGGGGATCAAGATACGCAGTATTTT
CASSFWTSGDQDTQYF
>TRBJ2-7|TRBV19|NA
TGTGCCAGTAGTACCGACACCGGTACCTACGAGCAGTACTTC
CASSTDTGTYEQYF
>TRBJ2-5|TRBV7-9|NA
TGTGCCAGCAGCTTGACAGGACCCGAAGAGACCCAGTACTTC
CASSLTGPEETQYF
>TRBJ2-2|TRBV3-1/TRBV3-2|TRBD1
TGTGCCAGCAGCCGATACCGGGACAGGGCGAACACCGGGGAGCTGTTTTTT
CASSRYRDRANTGELFF
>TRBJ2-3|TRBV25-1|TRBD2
TGTGCCAGCATAGGGGTAAAGACTAGCGGGAGGGCAGATACGCAGTATTTT
CASIGVKTSGRADTQYF